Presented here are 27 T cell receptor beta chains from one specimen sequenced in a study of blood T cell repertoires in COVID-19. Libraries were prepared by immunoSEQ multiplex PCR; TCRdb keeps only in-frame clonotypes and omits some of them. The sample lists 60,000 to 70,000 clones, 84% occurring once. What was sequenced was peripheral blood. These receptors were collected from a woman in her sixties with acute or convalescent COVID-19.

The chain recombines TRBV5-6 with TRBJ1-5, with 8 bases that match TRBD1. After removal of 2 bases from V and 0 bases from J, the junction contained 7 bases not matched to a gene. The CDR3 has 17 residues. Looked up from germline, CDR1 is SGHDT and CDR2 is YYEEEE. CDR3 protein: CASSFRRTGGSNQPQHF. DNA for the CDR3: TGTGCCAGCAGCTTCCGAAGAACAGGGGGTAGCAATCAGCCCCAGCATTTT.

This CDR3 reads CASSLQRQEKLFF. In nucleotides, the CDR3 is TGTGCCAGTAGCTTGCAGCGCCAAGAAAAACTGTTTTTT. This chain joins TRBV19 and TRBJ1-4; D is ambiguous. Trimming took 6 bases from V and 8 from J, leaving 13 bases between them. Germline V gene data show CDR1 as LNHDA and CDR2 as SQIVND (reference sequence). The CDR3 loop spans 13 amino acids.

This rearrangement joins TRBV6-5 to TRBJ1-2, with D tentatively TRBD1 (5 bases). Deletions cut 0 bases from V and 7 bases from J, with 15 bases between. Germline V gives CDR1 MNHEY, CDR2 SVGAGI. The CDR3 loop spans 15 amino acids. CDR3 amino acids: CASSYSVGGRVGYTF. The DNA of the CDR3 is TGTGCCAGCAGTTACTCGGTGGGGGGTCGCGTTGGCTACACCTTC.

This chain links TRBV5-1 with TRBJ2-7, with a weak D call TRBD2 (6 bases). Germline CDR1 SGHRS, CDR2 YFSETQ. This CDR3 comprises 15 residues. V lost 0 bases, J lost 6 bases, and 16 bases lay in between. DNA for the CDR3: TGCGCCAGCAGCTTGGTGGAGGGTGTTTTAGGCGAGCAGTACTTC. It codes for CASSLVEGVLGEQYF.

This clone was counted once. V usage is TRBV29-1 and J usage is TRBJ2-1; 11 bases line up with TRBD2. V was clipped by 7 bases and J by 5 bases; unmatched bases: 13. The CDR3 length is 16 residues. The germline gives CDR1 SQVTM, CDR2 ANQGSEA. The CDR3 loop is CSARRLVAGGNNEQFF. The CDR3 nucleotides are TGCAGCGCCCGCCGGTTGGTAGCGGGGGGGAACAATGAGCAGTTCTTC.

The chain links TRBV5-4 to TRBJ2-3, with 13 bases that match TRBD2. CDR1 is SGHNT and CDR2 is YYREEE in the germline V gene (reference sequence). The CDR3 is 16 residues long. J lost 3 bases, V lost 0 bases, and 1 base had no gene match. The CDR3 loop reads CASSLGTSGGTDTQYF. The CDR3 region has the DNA TGTGCCAGCAGCTTGGGGACTAGCGGGGGAACAGATACGCAGTATTTT.

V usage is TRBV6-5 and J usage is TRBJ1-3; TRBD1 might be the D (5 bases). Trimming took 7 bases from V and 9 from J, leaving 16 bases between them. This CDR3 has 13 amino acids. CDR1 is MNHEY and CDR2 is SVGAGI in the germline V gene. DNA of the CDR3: TGTGCCAGCACCGACTGGGGCGGGAGCACCATATATTTT. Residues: CASTDWGGSTIYF.

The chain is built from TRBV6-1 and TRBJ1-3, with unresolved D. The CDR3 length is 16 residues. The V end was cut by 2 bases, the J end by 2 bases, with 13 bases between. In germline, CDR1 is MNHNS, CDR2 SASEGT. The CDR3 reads CASSESPGSAGNTIYF. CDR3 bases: TGTGCCAGCAGTGAATCACCGGGATCAGCTGGAAACACCATATATTTT.

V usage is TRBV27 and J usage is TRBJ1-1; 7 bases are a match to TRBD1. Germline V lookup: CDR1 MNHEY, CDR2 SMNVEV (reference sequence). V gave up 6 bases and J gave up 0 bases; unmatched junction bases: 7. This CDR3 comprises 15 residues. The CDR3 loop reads CASRQGRIMNTEAFF. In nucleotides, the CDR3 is TGTGCCAGCAGACAGGGGAGGATCATGAACACTGAAGCTTTCTTT.

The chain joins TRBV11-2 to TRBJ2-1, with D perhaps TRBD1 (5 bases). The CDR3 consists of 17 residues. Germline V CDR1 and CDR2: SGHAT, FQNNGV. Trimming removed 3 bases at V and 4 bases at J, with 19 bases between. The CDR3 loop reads CASSFRDFGRTYNEQFF. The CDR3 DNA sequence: TGTGCCAGCAGCTTTAGGGATTTCGGTAGGACATACAATGAGCAGTTCTTC.

DNA of the CDR3: TGTGCCAGCGGGAGACTAGCTGCTGGAAATGAGCAGTTCTTC. Translating it yields CASGRLAAGNEQFF. The genes are TRBV2 and TRBJ2-1, with 7 bases aligning to TRBD2. J gave up 7 bases and V 8 bases, and 11 bases lay outside the gene matches. Germline values: CDR1 SNHLY, CDR2 FYNNEI. The CDR3 has 14 amino acids.

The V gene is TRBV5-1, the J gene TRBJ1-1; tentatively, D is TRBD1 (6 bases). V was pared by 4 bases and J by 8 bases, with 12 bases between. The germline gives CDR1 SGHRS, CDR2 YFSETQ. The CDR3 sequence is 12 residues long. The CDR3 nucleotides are TGCGCCAGCAGCCTAAGACAGGAAGAAGCTTTCTTT. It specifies CASSLRQEEAFF.

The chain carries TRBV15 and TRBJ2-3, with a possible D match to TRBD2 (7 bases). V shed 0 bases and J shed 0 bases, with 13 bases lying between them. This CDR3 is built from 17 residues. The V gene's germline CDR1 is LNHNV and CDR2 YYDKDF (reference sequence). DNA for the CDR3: TGTGCCACCAGCAGAGAGGATCGGGGGGCGAGCACAGATACGCAGTATTTT. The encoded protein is CATSREDRGASTDTQYF.

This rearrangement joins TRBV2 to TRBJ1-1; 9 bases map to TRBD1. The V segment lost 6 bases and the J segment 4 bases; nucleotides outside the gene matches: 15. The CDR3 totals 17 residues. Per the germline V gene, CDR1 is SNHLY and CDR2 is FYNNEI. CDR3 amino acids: CASSESMGTGFGTEAFF. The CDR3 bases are TGTGCCAGCAGCGAGAGTATGGGGACAGGGTTCGGCACTGAAGCTTTCTTT. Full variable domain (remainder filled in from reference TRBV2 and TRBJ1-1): EPEVTQTPSHQVTQMGQEVILRCVPISNHLYFYWYRQILGQKVEFLVSFYNNEISEKSEIFDDQFSVERPDGSNFTLKIRSTKLEDSAMYFCASSESMGTGFGTEAFFGQGTRLTVV.

For the CDR3, the DNA is TGTGCCATCAGTGTGAACACCAATGAAAAACTGTTTTTT. Its translation is CAISVNTNEKLFF. The gene calls are TRBV10-3 and TRBJ1-4; D is unresolved. This CDR3 spans 13 amino acids. CDR1 ENHRY and CDR2 SYGVKD come from the germline V gene. V lost 4 bases and J lost 5, with 8 bases in between.

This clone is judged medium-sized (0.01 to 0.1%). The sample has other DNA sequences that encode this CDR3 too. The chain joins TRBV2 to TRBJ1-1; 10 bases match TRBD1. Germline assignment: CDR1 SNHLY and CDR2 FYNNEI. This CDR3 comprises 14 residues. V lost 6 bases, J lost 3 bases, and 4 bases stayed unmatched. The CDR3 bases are TGTGCCAGCAGGCTGGACAGGGGGGACACTGAAGCTTTCTTT. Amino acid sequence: CASRLDRGDTEAFF.

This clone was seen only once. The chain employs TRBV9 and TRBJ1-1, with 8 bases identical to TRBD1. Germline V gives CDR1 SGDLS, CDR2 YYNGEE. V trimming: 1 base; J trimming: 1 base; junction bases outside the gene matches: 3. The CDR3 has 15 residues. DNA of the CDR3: TGTGCCAGCAGCGTACTGGGACAGGAGAACACTGAAGCTTTCTTT. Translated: CASSVLGQENTEAFF. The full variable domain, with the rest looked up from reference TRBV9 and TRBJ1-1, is DSGVTQTPKHLITATGQRVTLRCSPRSGDLSVYWYQQSLDQGLQFLIQYYNGEERAKGNILERFSAQQFPDLHSELNLSSLELGDSALYFCASSVLGQENTEAFFGQGTRLTVV.

The CDR3: CAATTGNGYEQYF. Here the CDR3 DNA reads TGTGCCGCCACAACAGGGAACGGCTACGAGCAGTACTTC. This chain joins TRBV6-5 and TRBJ2-7; a possible D gene is TRBD1 (6 bases). The length of the CDR3 is 13 residues. The germline gives CDR1 MNHEY, CDR2 SVGAGI. V lost 11 bases, J lost 3 bases, and 17 bases lay in between.

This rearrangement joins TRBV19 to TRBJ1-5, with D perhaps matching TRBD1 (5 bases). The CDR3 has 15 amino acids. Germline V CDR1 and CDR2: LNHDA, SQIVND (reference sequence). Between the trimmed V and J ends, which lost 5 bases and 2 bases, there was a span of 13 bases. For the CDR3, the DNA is TGTGCCAGTAGTTCATTGACAGTTCGCAATCAGCCCCAGCATTTT. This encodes CASSSLTVRNQPQHF.

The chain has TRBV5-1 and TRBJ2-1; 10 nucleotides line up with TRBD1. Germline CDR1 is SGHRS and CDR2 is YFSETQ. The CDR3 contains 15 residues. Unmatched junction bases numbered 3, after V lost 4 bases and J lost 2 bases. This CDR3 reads CASSGGTGAYNEQFF. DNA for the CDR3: TGCGCCAGCAGCGGGGGGACAGGGGCCTACAATGAGCAGTTCTTC.

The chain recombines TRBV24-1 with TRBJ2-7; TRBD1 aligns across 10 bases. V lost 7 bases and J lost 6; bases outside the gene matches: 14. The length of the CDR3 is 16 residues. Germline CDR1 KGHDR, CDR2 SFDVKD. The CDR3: CATSSAPGQGSGEQYF. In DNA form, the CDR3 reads TGTGCCACCAGCTCTGCCCCGGGACAGGGGTCGGGCGAGCAGTACTTC.

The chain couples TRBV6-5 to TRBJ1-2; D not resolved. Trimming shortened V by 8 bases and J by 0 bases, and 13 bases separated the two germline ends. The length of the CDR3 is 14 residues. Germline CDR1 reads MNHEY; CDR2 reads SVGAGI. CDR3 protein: CASQMWAANYGYTF. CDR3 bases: TGTGCCAGCCAAATGTGGGCAGCTAACTATGGCTACACCTTC.

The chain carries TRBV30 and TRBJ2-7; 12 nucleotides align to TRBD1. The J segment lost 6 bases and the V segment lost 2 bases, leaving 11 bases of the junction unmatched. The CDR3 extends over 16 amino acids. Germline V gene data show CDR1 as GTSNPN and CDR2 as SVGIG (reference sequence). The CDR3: CAWSNFFGTGGSEQYF. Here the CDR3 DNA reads TGTGCCTGGAGTAATTTTTTTGGGACAGGGGGCTCCGAGCAGTACTTC.

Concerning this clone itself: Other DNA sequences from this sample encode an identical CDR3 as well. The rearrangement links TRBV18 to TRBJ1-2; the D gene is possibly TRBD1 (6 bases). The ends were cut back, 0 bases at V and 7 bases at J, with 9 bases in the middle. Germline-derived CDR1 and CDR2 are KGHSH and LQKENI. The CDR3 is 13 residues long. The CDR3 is CASSPPSRGGYTF. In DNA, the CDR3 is TGTGCCAGCTCACCACCTTCCAGGGGTGGCTACACCTTC.

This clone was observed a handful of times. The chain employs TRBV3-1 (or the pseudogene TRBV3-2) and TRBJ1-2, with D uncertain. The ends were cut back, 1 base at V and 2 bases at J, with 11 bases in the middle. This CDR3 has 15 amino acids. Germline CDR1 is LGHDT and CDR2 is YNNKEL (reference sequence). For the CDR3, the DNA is TGTGCCAGCAGCCAAGCACGCACTCCAAACTATGGCTACACCTTC. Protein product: CASSQARTPNYGYTF.

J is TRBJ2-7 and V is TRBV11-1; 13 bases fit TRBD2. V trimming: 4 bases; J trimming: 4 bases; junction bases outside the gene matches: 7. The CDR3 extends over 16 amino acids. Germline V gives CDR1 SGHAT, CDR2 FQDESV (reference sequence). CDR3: CASSSGLAGALYEQYF. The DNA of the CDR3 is TGTGCCAGCAGCTCAGGACTAGCGGGGGCCCTTTACGAGCAGTACTTC.

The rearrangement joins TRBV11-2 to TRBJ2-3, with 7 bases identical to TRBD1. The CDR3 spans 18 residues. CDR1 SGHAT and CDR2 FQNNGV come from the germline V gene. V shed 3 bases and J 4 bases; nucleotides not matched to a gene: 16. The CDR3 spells CASSLGPGLFTGADTQYF. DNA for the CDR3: TGTGCCAGCAGCTTGGGCCCTGGGCTTTTCACAGGGGCAGATACGCAGTATTTT.